This TCR beta chain was recovered during a study of CD8 T cells in ankylosing spondylitis. Study-level points and caveats: CD8+ disease-linked clones were present at relatively low frequencies in blood. There was a TCR beta motif, made of several highly homologous variants, that appeared characteristic of ankylosing spondylitis blood.

V trimming: 4 bases; J trimming: 0 bases; junction bases outside the gene matches: 7. CDR3 length: 16 amino acids. Making use of molecular barcodes, quantitative 5'-RACE generated TCR beta libraries. Using its own MiXCR run on the 5' RACE reads, TCRdb lists one record per CDR3 protein. The sample holds about 210,000 distinct CDR3 sequences, 6% to 8% seen once. This clonotype was seen many times. Its antigen is currently unknown. The gene calls are TRBV12-3 or TRBV12-4 and TRBJ2-7; 9 bases align to TRBD2. Source material: blood, either unsorted or a sorted T cell fraction (not recorded which). The TCR sequence derives from a male donor with ankylosing spondylitis. In DNA form, the CDR3 reads TGTGCCAGCAGTTCCCCGACTAGCGGAGCCTCCTACGAGCAGTACTTC. Translation: CASSSPTSGASYEQYF.